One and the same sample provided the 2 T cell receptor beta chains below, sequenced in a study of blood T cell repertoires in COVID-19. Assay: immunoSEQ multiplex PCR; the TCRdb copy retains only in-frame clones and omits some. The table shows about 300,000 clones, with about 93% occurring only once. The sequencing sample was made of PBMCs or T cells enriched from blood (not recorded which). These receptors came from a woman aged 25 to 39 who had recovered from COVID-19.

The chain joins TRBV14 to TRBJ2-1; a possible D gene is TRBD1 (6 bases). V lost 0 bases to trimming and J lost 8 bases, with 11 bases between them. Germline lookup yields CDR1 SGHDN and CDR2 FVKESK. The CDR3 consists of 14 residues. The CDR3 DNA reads TGTGCCAGCAGCCAAGACAGGGGTATACATGAGCAGTTCTTC. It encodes CASSQDRGIHEQFF.

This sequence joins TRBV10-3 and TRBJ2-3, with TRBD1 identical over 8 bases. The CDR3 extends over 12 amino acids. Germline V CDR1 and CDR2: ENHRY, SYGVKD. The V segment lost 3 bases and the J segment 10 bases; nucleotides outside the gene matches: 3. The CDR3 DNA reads TGTGCCATCAGTGACCGGGACAGGTCGCAGTATTTT. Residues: CAISDRDRSQYF.